A selection of T cell receptor beta chains follows, all from one sample in a study of blood T cell repertoires in COVID-19. Here immunoSEQ multiplex PCR was the method, and the copy in TCRdb shows in-frame clones only, minus some. The sample yields some 450,000 clones, 88% seen once. Sequenced material: peripheral blood. Source of these receptors: a woman between 50 and 59 years old with COVID-19, enrolled during active disease. Each CDR3 is given with its conserved first and last residue. Each record gives: J gene, CDR3 length, V gene, clone size, D gene, CDR3 protein, CDR3 DNA. A D gene is named only where the DNA matches it firmly. Some rows have no size entry. The others give once, few or many, or a class for an expanded clone.

>TRBJ2-3|11|TRBV12-3/TRBV12-4|-|-
CASSQGDTQYF
TGTGCCAGCAGCCAGGGGGATACGCAGTATTTT
>TRBJ1-4|15|TRBV12-5|-|-
CASGLGSRAYEKLFF
TGTGCTAGTGGTCTGGGAAGCAGGGCCTATGAAAAACTGTTTTTT
>TRBJ2-7|15|TRBV13|-|TRBD1
CASSPRDRRYYEQYF
TGTGCCAGCAGCCCGAGGGACAGGCGATACTACGAGCAGTACTTC
>TRBJ2-3|13|TRBV10-2|-|-
CASSHNRADTQYF
TGCGCCAGCAGCCACAATCGGGCAGATACGCAGTATTTT
>TRBJ2-1|11|TRBV27|-|-
CASSYYNEQFF
TGTGCCAGCAGCTATTACAATGAGCAGTTCTTC
>TRBJ1-5|16|TRBV19|-|-
CASSIEVGRSNQPQHF
TGTGCCAGTAGTATAGAGGTTGGGAGGAGCAATCAGCCCCAGCATTTT
>TRBJ2-7|14|TRBV5-8|-|TRBD1
CASSLKDRGYEQYF
TGTGCCAGCAGCTTGAAGGACAGGGGCTACGAGCAGTACTTC
>TRBJ2-7|17|TRBV6-6|-|TRBD2
CASSRPQAGGFVSEQYF
TGTGCCAGCAGTCGACCGCAGGCGGGGGGATTCGTGAGCGAGCAGTACTTC
>TRBJ2-5|16|TRBV7-6|-|-
CASSSRQPGVQETQYF
TGTGCCAGCAGCTCACGACAGCCAGGCGTACAAGAGACCCAGTACTTC
>TRBJ1-5|13|TRBV19|few|-
CASKSWPNQPQHF
TGTGCCAGTAAGTCATGGCCTAATCAGCCCCAGCATTTT
>TRBJ2-7|13|TRBV9|-|-
CASSPRSTGEQYF
TGTGCCAGCAGCCCCAGGTCCACTGGGGAGCAGTACTTC
>TRBJ2-5|15|TRBV24-1|-|TRBD1
CATSDWQDRGETQYF
TGTGCCACCAGTGATTGGCAGGACAGGGGGGAGACCCAGTACTTC
>TRBJ1-6|17|TRBV11-2|-|-
CASSFGLRGVWNSPLHF
TGTGCCAGCAGCTTTGGGCTCAGGGGCGTTTGGAATTCACCCCTCCACTTT
>TRBJ2-5|16|TRBV3-1/TRBV3-2|-|TRBD2
CASSQEPAGGRETQYF
TGTGCCAGCAGCCAAGAACCAGCGGGGGGGCGCGAGACCCAGTACTTC
>TRBJ1-2|11|TRBV20-1|once|-
CSASAGYGYTF
TGCAGTGCTAGTGCGGGCTATGGCTACACCTTC
>TRBJ2-1|14|TRBV5-1|-|-
CASRKGQLVGEQFF
TGCGCCAGCAGGAAAGGACAGCTAGTAGGTGAGCAGTTCTTC
>TRBJ2-5|16|TRBV4-1|-|-
CASSQDGAMYQETQYF
TGCGCCAGCAGCCAAGATGGGGCCATGTACCAAGAGACCCAGTACTTC
>TRBJ2-6|17|TRBV5-1|-|TRBD1
CASSLVDRAPGANVLTF
TGCGCCAGCAGCTTGGTGGACAGGGCCCCTGGGGCCAACGTCCTGACTTTC
>TRBJ1-1|15|TRBV6-5|-|-
CASSYGAGDGTEAFF
TGTGCCAGCAGTTACGGGGCAGGGGACGGCACTGAAGCTTTCTTT